These T cell receptor beta chains were read from a single sample in a study of neurological immune-mediated disorders. Each CDR3 protein is one row after TCRdb ran MiXCR on the 5' RACE reads. Found here are almost 85,000 distinct CDR3 sequences, 2.6% of them singletons; the top ten hold 0.9% to 1.4%. Sequenced sample: PBMCs. These receptors were taken from a woman aged 25 to 39 with multiple sclerosis. The CDR3 runs from the conserved cysteine through the conserved F or W. A D gene is named only where the DNA matches it firmly. Each size is how often the clone was seen (once, few, many) or a class if it is expanded.

j_gene: TRBJ1-1; d_gene: NA; abundance: many; v_gene: TRBV12-3/TRBV12-4; CDR3nt: TGTGCCAGCAGTTTGGGAAAGACTGAAGCTTTCTTT; CDR3aa: CASSLGKTEAFF
j_gene: TRBJ1-6; d_gene: NA; abundance: many; v_gene: TRBV20-1; CDR3nt: TGCAGTGCGGGGACCGGGGGGCAGAGTAATTCACCCCTCCACTTT; CDR3aa: CSAGTGGQSNSPLHF
j_gene: TRBJ1-4; d_gene: NA; abundance: many; v_gene: TRBV7-2; CDR3nt: TGTGCCAGCAGCGGGGACGATGAAAAACTGTTTTTT; CDR3aa: CASSGDDEKLFF
j_gene: TRBJ2-1; d_gene: TRBD2; abundance: many; v_gene: TRBV5-5; CDR3nt: TGTGCCAGCAGCTTTACCGGGACTAGTGATACGTTCTTC; CDR3aa: CASSFTGTSDTFF
j_gene: TRBJ1-1; d_gene: NA; abundance: many; v_gene: TRBV27; CDR3nt: TGTGCCAGCAGTTTAGGTATCGACACTGAAGCTTTCTTT; CDR3aa: CASSLGIDTEAFF
j_gene: TRBJ2-5; d_gene: TRBD2; abundance: many; v_gene: TRBV20-1; CDR3nt: TGCAGTGCTGGCGGATCTAGCGGGTACGGAGAGACCCAGTACTTC; CDR3aa: CSAGGSSGYGETQYF
j_gene: TRBJ2-7; d_gene: NA; abundance: many; v_gene: TRBV7-2; CDR3nt: TGTGCCAGCAGCTTACGGGGCGGGAAAAACTACGAGCAGTACTTC; CDR3aa: CASSLRGGKNYEQYF
j_gene: TRBJ2-7; d_gene: NA; abundance: many; v_gene: TRBV10-3; CDR3nt: TGTGCCATCGGAGAGTATGAGGGATCCTACGAGCAGTACTTC; CDR3aa: CAIGEYEGSYEQYF
j_gene: TRBJ1-2; d_gene: TRBD1; abundance: many; v_gene: TRBV7-2; CDR3nt: TGTGCCAGCAGCTTAGCGGTCAGGGGGGATACTGGCTACACCTTC; CDR3aa: CASSLAVRGDTGYTF
j_gene: TRBJ1-2; d_gene: NA; abundance: many; v_gene: TRBV7-9; CDR3nt: TGTGCCAGCAGCTTAACAGGGCCCAATGGCTACACCTTC; CDR3aa: CASSLTGPNGYTF
j_gene: TRBJ2-2; d_gene: NA; abundance: many; v_gene: TRBV20-1; CDR3nt: TGCAGTGCTAGTTTGTGGGCCAACACCGGGGAGCTGTTTTTT; CDR3aa: CSASLWANTGELFF
j_gene: TRBJ2-5; d_gene: TRBD2; abundance: many; v_gene: TRBV5-1; CDR3nt: TGCGCCAGCAGCTCATTAGCGGGGAGCCAAGAGACCCAGTACTTC; CDR3aa: CASSSLAGSQETQYF
j_gene: TRBJ2-1; d_gene: TRBD2; abundance: many; v_gene: TRBV7-2; CDR3nt: TGTGCCAGCAGCTTAGGGTACGGACTAGCCATCAATGAGCAGTTCTTC; CDR3aa: CASSLGYGLAINEQFF
j_gene: TRBJ1-2; d_gene: NA; abundance: many; v_gene: TRBV20-1; CDR3nt: TGCAGTGCTAGAGATCACCAAAACTATGGCTACACCTTC; CDR3aa: CSARDHQNYGYTF
j_gene: TRBJ2-7; d_gene: TRBD2; abundance: many; v_gene: TRBV5-1; CDR3nt: TGCGCCAGCAGCCCCTACGGACTAGCGGGAGTCGAGCAGTACTTC; CDR3aa: CASSPYGLAGVEQYF
j_gene: TRBJ2-1; d_gene: NA; abundance: many; v_gene: TRBV20-1; CDR3nt: TGCAGTGCTACCCGGGATAATTCCTACAATGAGCAGTTCTTC; CDR3aa: CSATRDNSYNEQFF
j_gene: TRBJ2-7; d_gene: NA; abundance: many; v_gene: TRBV29-1; CDR3nt: TGCAGCGTGGAAGACACCCACTCCTACGAGCAGTACTTC; CDR3aa: CSVEDTHSYEQYF
j_gene: TRBJ2-1; d_gene: NA; abundance: many; v_gene: TRBV20-1; CDR3nt: TGCAGTGCTGCTGCTAGCGAAAGAGAGCAGTTCTTC; CDR3aa: CSAAASEREQFF
j_gene: TRBJ1-1; d_gene: NA; abundance: many; v_gene: TRBV3-1; CDR3nt: TGTGCCAGCAGCCAGGATCTTACACCTTACACTGAAGCTTTCTTT; CDR3aa: CASSQDLTPYTEAFF
j_gene: TRBJ2-5; d_gene: NA; abundance: many; v_gene: TRBV28; CDR3nt: TGTGCCAGCACAGGCTCGGGAGAGTACCAAGAGACCCAGTACTTC; CDR3aa: CASTGSGEYQETQYF
j_gene: TRBJ1-2; d_gene: NA; abundance: many; v_gene: TRBV5-1; CDR3nt: TGCGCCAGCAGCTCTGACACGATCTCCTATGGCTACACCTTC; CDR3aa: CASSSDTISYGYTF
j_gene: TRBJ2-7; d_gene: NA; abundance: many; v_gene: TRBV20-1; CDR3nt: TGCAGTGCTCAAAGTTCAGGACAGACCTACGAGCAGTACTTC; CDR3aa: CSAQSSGQTYEQYF
j_gene: TRBJ2-7; d_gene: NA; abundance: many; v_gene: TRBV12-3/TRBV12-4; CDR3nt: TGTGCCAGCAGTTTTATACAGTACGAGCAGTACTTC; CDR3aa: CASSFIQYEQYF
j_gene: TRBJ2-7; d_gene: TRBD1; abundance: many; v_gene: TRBV12-3/TRBV12-4; CDR3nt: TGTGCCAGCAGTACGGGGGACAGGGGGTCCGAGCAGTACTTC; CDR3aa: CASSTGDRGSEQYF
j_gene: TRBJ2-7; d_gene: TRBD1; abundance: many; v_gene: TRBV30; CDR3nt: TGTGCCTGGAGTATCAACAGGGGGCGATTCGAGCAGTACTTC; CDR3aa: CAWSINRGRFEQYF
j_gene: TRBJ2-5; d_gene: TRBD2; abundance: many; v_gene: TRBV7-2; CDR3nt: TGTGCCAGCAGCTTAGGACTAGCGGGTTGGGGGGAGACCCAGTACTTC; CDR3aa: CASSLGLAGWGETQYF
j_gene: TRBJ2-1; d_gene: NA; abundance: many; v_gene: TRBV5-5; CDR3nt: TGTGCCAGCAGCTTGGAAGGGAGTAGCTCCTACAATGAGCAGTTCTTC; CDR3aa: CASSLEGSSSYNEQFF
j_gene: TRBJ2-7; d_gene: NA; abundance: many; v_gene: TRBV5-8; CDR3nt: TGTGCCAGCAGCCCCAGGGGCGGCTACGAGCAGTACTTC; CDR3aa: CASSPRGGYEQYF
j_gene: TRBJ1-2; d_gene: TRBD1; abundance: many; v_gene: TRBV3-1; CDR3nt: TGTGCCAGCAGCCGCTCCGGGACAGACTCCTTAGATTACACCTTC; CDR3aa: CASSRSGTDSLDYTF
j_gene: TRBJ1-4; d_gene: TRBD1; abundance: few; v_gene: TRBV7-9; CDR3nt: TGTGCCAGCAGCCTAAGCGGGACAGGGGGCGCTTGGTATGAAAAACTGTTTTTT; CDR3aa: CASSLSGTGGAWYEKLFF
j_gene: TRBJ1-1; d_gene: TRBD1; abundance: few; v_gene: TRBV20-1; CDR3nt: TGCAGTGCTCTTCTTCCGGGACAGGGGTCGAACACTGAAGCTTTCTTT; CDR3aa: CSALLPGQGSNTEAFF
j_gene: TRBJ2-1; d_gene: TRBD2; abundance: many; v_gene: TRBV20-1; CDR3nt: TGCAGTGCTAGAGATCCGCTAGCGGAGCTCCAAGAGCAGTTCTTC; CDR3aa: CSARDPLAELQEQFF
j_gene: TRBJ2-7; d_gene: NA; abundance: many; v_gene: TRBV5-1; CDR3nt: TGCGCCAGTCGATTAAGTATTTTATACGACCACGAGCAGTACTTC; CDR3aa: CASRLSILYDHEQYF
j_gene: TRBJ2-7; d_gene: NA; abundance: many; v_gene: TRBV20-1; CDR3nt: TGCAGTGCTCTAACTAGCTCTCACGAGCAGTACTTC; CDR3aa: CSALTSSHEQYF
j_gene: TRBJ2-7; d_gene: TRBD2; abundance: many; v_gene: TRBV7-9; CDR3nt: TGTGCCAGCAGCCCGGGACTAGCGGGACACGAGCAGTACTTC; CDR3aa: CASSPGLAGHEQYF
j_gene: TRBJ1-5; d_gene: NA; abundance: many; v_gene: TRBV20-1; CDR3nt: TGCAGTGCTAGAGATCTTGGGGACGGGCATTTT; CDR3aa: CSARDLGDGHF
j_gene: TRBJ2-1; d_gene: TRBD2; abundance: many; v_gene: TRBV7-6; CDR3nt: TGTGCCAGCAGCTCCTTTGCGGGAGTTAGCAATGAGCAGTTCTTC; CDR3aa: CASSSFAGVSNEQFF
j_gene: TRBJ2-1; d_gene: TRBD2; abundance: few; v_gene: TRBV10-3; CDR3nt: TGTGCCATCAGCCCGGGACTAGCGGGGGGTTCTGAGCAGTTCTTC; CDR3aa: CAISPGLAGGSEQFF
j_gene: TRBJ2-2; d_gene: NA; abundance: many; v_gene: TRBV6-6; CDR3nt: TGTGCCAGCAGTTACCCTGAAGAGCGGGCGAACACCGGGGAGCTGTTTTTT; CDR3aa: CASSYPEERANTGELFF
j_gene: TRBJ1-2; d_gene: TRBD1; abundance: many; v_gene: TRBV20-1; CDR3nt: TGCAGTGCTAGAGATTCCGGGACAGGGGGCGCAGGTGGCTACACCTTC; CDR3aa: CSARDSGTGGAGGYTF
j_gene: TRBJ2-1; d_gene: NA; abundance: many; v_gene: TRBV29-1; CDR3nt: TGCAGCTTGGAGCGGGTAGCCTACAATGAGCAGTTCTTC; CDR3aa: CSLERVAYNEQFF
j_gene: TRBJ2-1; d_gene: NA; abundance: many; v_gene: TRBV7-9; CDR3nt: TGTGCCAGCAGCCCAGCCTTGACTAGTAGGTATGAGCAGTTCTTC; CDR3aa: CASSPALTSRYEQFF
j_gene: TRBJ2-1; d_gene: NA; abundance: many; v_gene: TRBV18; CDR3nt: TGTGCCAGCTCACCACGGGCCACTTTGTCTAGTACCTCCTACAATGAGCAGTTCTTC; CDR3aa: CASSPRATLSSTSYNEQFF
j_gene: TRBJ2-7; d_gene: NA; abundance: many; v_gene: TRBV29-1; CDR3nt: TGCAGCGCGTTGACCGGCTACGAGCAGTACTTC; CDR3aa: CSALTGYEQYF
j_gene: TRBJ2-5; d_gene: NA; abundance: few; v_gene: TRBV5-1; CDR3nt: TGCGCCAGCAGCTTGGGCTTCAGGGGAGAGACCCAGTACTTC; CDR3aa: CASSLGFRGETQYF
j_gene: TRBJ1-2; d_gene: NA; abundance: many; v_gene: TRBV29-1; CDR3nt: TGCAGCTTATTAACAGATCAACCTAACTATGGCTACACCTTC; CDR3aa: CSLLTDQPNYGYTF
j_gene: TRBJ2-3; d_gene: NA; abundance: many; v_gene: TRBV27; CDR3nt: TGTGCCAGCAGGGAGGGGGGTAAAGCCACAGATACGCAGTATTTT; CDR3aa: CASREGGKATDTQYF
j_gene: TRBJ2-1; d_gene: NA; abundance: few; v_gene: TRBV15; CDR3nt: TGTGCCACCACCCTCTCTGGCAATGAGCAGTTCTTC; CDR3aa: CATTLSGNEQFF
j_gene: TRBJ1-4; d_gene: NA; abundance: many; v_gene: TRBV12-3/TRBV12-4; CDR3nt: TGTGCCAGCCGACCCCGGGGGGTCGGGGAAAAACTGTTTTTT; CDR3aa: CASRPRGVGEKLFF
j_gene: TRBJ2-3; d_gene: NA; abundance: many; v_gene: TRBV7-2; CDR3nt: TGTGCCAGCAGCTCCGAATTCCCAGATACGCAGTATTTT; CDR3aa: CASSSEFPDTQYF
j_gene: TRBJ1-2; d_gene: NA; abundance: many; v_gene: TRBV18; CDR3nt: TGTGCCAGCTCACCACAAGGGGTGCACGGCTACACCTTC; CDR3aa: CASSPQGVHGYTF
j_gene: TRBJ2-7; d_gene: NA; abundance: many; v_gene: TRBV20-1; CDR3nt: TGCAGTGCTAGACTTTACCTCACCTACGAGCAGTACTTC; CDR3aa: CSARLYLTYEQYF
j_gene: TRBJ2-1; d_gene: TRBD1; abundance: many; v_gene: TRBV5-6; CDR3nt: TGTGCCAGCAGCTTGGGACAGGGGGATGAGCAGTTCTTC; CDR3aa: CASSLGQGDEQFF
j_gene: TRBJ1-3; d_gene: NA; abundance: many; v_gene: TRBV29-1; CDR3nt: TGCAGCGTTGTTGCCCCTGTCCATGACAGGAGCTCTGGAAACACCATATATTTT; CDR3aa: CSVVAPVHDRSSGNTIYF